This TCR beta chain was identified in a study of OX40 agonist ivuxolimab in advanced cancers. General observations from the study: Averaging showed that CD8+ T cells had more expanded clones than CD4+ did.

The sample holds one count of this clone. Its specificity is not known. TCRdb's copy holds only in-frame clones and misses some; the assay was immunoSEQ multiplex PCR. The sample contains tens of thousands of clones, 75% to 90% of which appear only once. The CDR3 runs 16 residues. Trimming removed 2 bases at V and 4 bases at J, with 12 bases between. CDR1 SNHLY and CDR2 FYNNEI come from the germline V gene. This clonotype originated in an adult with an advanced solid tumor such as melanoma, head and neck, liver or kidney cancer. The V and J genes are TRBV2 and TRBJ2-6; no definite D call. Sequencing was performed on CD4+ or CD8+ T cells sorted from blood, taken in a trial of the OX40 agonist ivuxolimab. This CDR3 is CASSEWVRAGANVLTF. The CDR3 nucleotides are TGTGCCAGCAGTGAATGGGTTCGCGCCGGGGCCAACGTCCTGACTTTC.